Following are 29 T cell receptor beta chains from one sample sequenced in a study of TIL therapy for anti-PD-1-resistant metastatic lung cancer. This was the immunoSEQ v3 assay. The protocol was immunoSEQ multiplex PCR, while the TCRdb copy is restricted to in-frame clones and leaves out a portion. The table has around 100,000 clones, approximately 65% seen once. Described time point: pre-treatment sample, taken before nivolumab and TIL therapy. Tumor tissue came from excised metastases, mostly pleural nodules or supraclavicular lymph nodes. Sequences were derived from tumor tissue, sampled at baseline. The source of these receptors is a person aged 25-79 years with non-small cell lung cancer.

The rearrangement uses TRBV4-2 and TRBJ2-5; D may be TRBD1 (6 bases). CDR1 and CDR2 from the germline V gene are LGHNA and YNFKEQ. The CDR3 is 16 residues long. Trimming left V 3 bases short and J 5 bases short, with 19 bases between. The CDR3 sequence is CASSHWMGTSLETQYF. In DNA form, the CDR3 reads TGTGCCAGCAGCCACTGGATGGGGACATCCCTCGAGACCCAGTACTTC.

The chain employs TRBV14 and TRBJ1-6; D ambiguous. The V end was cut by 4 bases, the J end by 7 bases, with 11 bases between. The CDR3 extends over 14 amino acids. Germline values: CDR1 SGHDN, CDR2 FVKESK. This CDR3 reads CASSLNIINSPLHF. The DNA of the CDR3 is TGTGCCAGCAGCCTGAACATAATAAATTCACCCCTCCACTTT.

CDR3 protein: CASSPWEGEQFF. The CDR3 DNA reads as TGTGCCAGCAGCCCCTGGGAGGGTGAGCAGTTCTTC. J is TRBJ2-1 and V is TRBV7-9; 7 bases are shared with TRBD2. The length of the CDR3 is 12 residues. V gave up 5 bases and J gave up 9 bases; unmatched junction bases: 4. The germline V gene encodes CDR1 SEHNR and CDR2 FQNEAQ (reference sequence).

This clone was seen a handful of times. CDR3 region: CASSSNGGLDTQYF. The CDR3 coding sequence is TGTGCCAGTAGTTCCAACGGGGGATTAGATACGCAGTATTTT. This chain uses TRBV19 with TRBJ2-3; D might be TRBD2 (6 bases). Germline V gene sequence: CDR1 LNHDA, CDR2 SQIVND (reference sequence). The V gene lost 5 bases and the J gene lost 5 bases, with 14 bases spanning the gap. CDR3 length equals 14 residues.

V usage is TRBV5-8 and J usage is TRBJ1-1, with 7 bases that match TRBD1. Germline CDR1 SGHTS, CDR2 YDEGEE. The CDR3 runs 14 residues. V shed 0 bases and J 3 bases; nucleotides not matched to a gene: 2. The chain's CDR3 is CASSLDRGYTEAFF. The CDR3 nucleotides are TGTGCCAGCAGCTTGGACAGGGGTTACACTGAAGCTTTCTTT.

This clone was seen more than once but under ten times. The CDR3 DNA reads TGTGCCAGCACCACCGGCTCCTACACCGGGGAGCTGTTTTTT. Translated: CASTTGSYTGELFF. The V and J genes are TRBV28 and TRBJ2-2, with D unclear. The V and J ends lost 7 bases and 3 bases respectively, with 12 bases between them. Germline assignment: CDR1 MDHEN and CDR2 SYDVKM. The CDR3 runs to 14 residues. Based on the CDR3 plus reference TRBV28 and TRBJ2-2, the full variable domain is DVKVTQSSRYLVKRTGEKVFLECVQDMDHENMFWYRQDPGLGLRLIYFSYDVKMKEKGDIPEGYSVSREKKERFSLILESASTNQTSMYLCASTTGSYTGELFFGEGSRLTVL.

The chain combines TRBV29-1 with TRBJ2-5, with D perhaps matching TRBD2 (6 bases). Deletions cut 7 bases from V and 4 bases from J, with 16 bases between. Germline V gene sequence: CDR1 SQVTM, CDR2 ANQGSEA. The CDR3 extends over 13 amino acids. CDR3 in DNA: TGCAGCGGGGGAGTCGGGAGTGGAGAGACCCAGTACTTC. This encodes CSGGVGSGETQYF.

The gene calls are TRBV5-1 and TRBJ2-7; 7 nucleotides match TRBD1. The CDR3 extends over 15 amino acids. With V trimmed by 2 bases and J by 0 bases, 5 bases remained unmatched. Germline-derived CDR1 and CDR2 are SGHRS and YFSETQ. For the CDR3, the DNA is TGCGCCAGCAGCTTTGACAGGGCCGCCTCCTACGAGCAGTACTTC. It encodes CASSFDRAASYEQYF.

The chain links TRBV18 to TRBJ2-5, with 8 bases aligning to TRBD2. The germline V gene has CDR1 KGHSH and CDR2 LQKENI. Trimming took 4 bases from V and 1 from J; bases not matched to a gene: 5. This CDR3 contains 15 residues. Here the CDR3 reads CASSRSGGPQETQYF. In DNA form, the CDR3 reads TGTGCCAGCTCACGGAGCGGGGGCCCCCAAGAGACCCAGTACTTC.

This sequence joins TRBV7-8 and TRBJ2-3; D could derive from TRBD1 or TRBD2 (6 bases each). This CDR3 comprises 12 residues. Germline values: CDR1 SGHVS, CDR2 FQNEAQ. V was trimmed by 4 bases and J by 9 bases, leaving 11 bases between them. The CDR3 DNA reads as TGTGCCAGCAGCTCGACAGGAGGGACGCAGTATTTT. Its translation: CASSSTGGTQYF.

The chain carries TRBV10-3 and TRBJ2-7; tentative D call: TRBD1 (6 bases). From germline, CDR1 is ENHRY and CDR2 SYGVKD. The CDR3 length is 15 residues. With 0 bases removed from V and 2 bases from J, the gap between germline ends came to 11 bases. The CDR3 sequence: CAISESGAVAYEQYF. CDR3 bases: TGTGCCATCAGTGAGTCGGGGGCAGTCGCCTACGAGCAGTACTTC.

V gene TRBV13 combines with J gene TRBJ2-1; TRBD1 is a possible D gene (6 bases). CDR1 is PRHDT, CDR2 FYEKMQ, per germline (reference sequence). Trimming left V 5 bases short and J 2 bases short, with 16 bases between. The CDR3 extends over 16 amino acids. In DNA, the CDR3 is TGTGCCAGCAGCCCCCTAGAAGGGGACACCTACAATGAGCAGTTCTTC. This encodes CASSPLEGDTYNEQFF. The complete variable domain, with remaining parts taken from reference TRBV13 and TRBJ2-1, reads AAGVIQSPRHLIKEKRETATLKCYPIPRHDTVYWYQQGPGQDPQFLISFYEKMQSDKGSIPDRFSAQQFSDYHSELNMSSLELGDSALYFCASSPLEGDTYNEQFFGPGTRLTVL.

The chain carries TRBV14 and TRBJ2-3; D gene ambiguous. CDR3 size: 16 residues. V was clipped by 3 bases and J by 1 base, with 14 bases between them. Germline V gene lookup returns CDR1 SGHDN and CDR2 FVKESK. The CDR3 bases are TGTGCCAGCAGCCAGGGGTCTTGGGATCGCACAGATACGCAGTATTTT. Translation: CASSQGSWDRTDTQYF. The variable domain in full, completed from reference TRBV14 and TRBJ2-3, reads EAGVTQFPSHSVIEKGQTVTLRCDPISGHDNLYWYRRVMGKEIKFLLHFVKESKQDESGMPNNRFLAERTGGTYSTLKVQPAELEDSGVYFCASSQGSWDRTDTQYFGPGTRLTVL.

The gene calls are TRBV6-2 or TRBV6-3 and TRBJ2-3, with TRBD1 as a possible D gene (5 bases). Germline CDR1 reads MNHEY; CDR2 reads SVGEGT. The CDR3 has 15 amino acids. The V end was cut by 4 bases, the J end by 1 base, with 12 bases between. CDR3 DNA sequence: TGTGCCAGCAGTTCCGAAGGGGCGGGCACAGATACGCAGTATTTT. It translates to CASSSEGAGTDTQYF.

The V gene is TRBV29-1, the J gene TRBJ2-6; the D is unclear. V dropped 7 bases and J dropped 4 bases, with 17 bases sitting between them. The CDR3 totals 15 residues. Germline CDR1 reads SQVTM; CDR2 reads ANQGSEA. This chain's CDR3 is CSAEEGNRGANVLTF. CDR3 DNA sequence: TGCAGCGCCGAGGAAGGTAATAGAGGGGCCAACGTCCTGACTTTC.

V usage is TRBV9 and J usage is TRBJ2-2; the D gene could be TRBD1 or TRBD2 (5 bases each). Trimming shortened V by 4 bases and J by 0 bases, and 13 bases separated the two germline ends. Germline-derived CDR1 and CDR2 are SGDLS and YYNGEE. The CDR3 length is 16 residues. The CDR3 protein is CASSRDRGANTGELFF. The CDR3, as DNA: TGTGCCAGCAGCCGGGATAGGGGCGCGAACACCGGGGAGCTGTTTTTT.

This clone was counted between two and nine times. The V gene is TRBV30, the J gene TRBJ1-2; D not resolved. The CDR3 length is 12 residues. Trimming took 2 bases from V and 3 from J, leaving 7 bases between them. Germline values: CDR1 GTSNPN, CDR2 SVGIG (reference sequence). The chain's CDR3 is CAWSSEYYGYTF. The CDR3 DNA is TGTGCCTGGAGTTCAGAGTACTATGGCTACACCTTC. Full variable domain (rest looked up from reference TRBV30 and TRBJ1-2): SQTIHQWPATLVQPVGSPLSLECTVEGTSNPNLYWYRQAAGRGLQLLFYSVGIGQISSEVPQNLSASRPQDRQFILSSKKLLLSDSGFYLCAWSSEYYGYTFGSGTRLTVV.

The V and J genes are TRBV3-1 (or the pseudogene TRBV3-2) and TRBJ2-1; 11 bases agree with TRBD2. The CDR3 runs to 15 residues. CDR1 is LGHDT and CDR2 is YNNKEL in the germline V gene (reference sequence). After removal of 4 bases from V and 6 bases from J, the junction contained 5 bases not matched to a gene. CDR3 sequence (DNA): TGTGCCAGCAGCCTGGGACTAGCGGCGGGCAATGAGCAGTTCTTC. It encodes CASSLGLAAGNEQFF.

The chain joins TRBV19 to TRBJ1-1; D gene uncertain. The CDR3 consists of 16 residues. V was shortened by 6 bases and J by 3 bases, with 20 bases between the two germline ends. Per germline, CDR1 LNHDA and CDR2 SQIVND (reference sequence). The DNA for the CDR3 is TGTGCCAGTAGGATTAACCCAATCGGGCCCGACACTGAAGCTTTCTTT. Protein product: CASRINPIGPDTEAFF.

The chain employs TRBV10-1 and TRBJ2-3; no clear D. V was pared by 6 bases and J by 2 bases, with 15 bases between. The length of the CDR3 is 15 residues. The germline V gene has CDR1 WNHNN and CDR2 SYGVQD (reference sequence). CDR3 coding DNA: TGCGCCAGCAGCTCCACTGGATCGCTCACAGATACGCAGTATTTT. Its protein is CASSSTGSLTDTQYF.

The J gene is TRBJ1-5, the V gene TRBV7-6, with a possible D match to TRBD1 (6 bases). Trimming left V 1 base short and J 3 bases short, with 16 bases between. CDR3 length: 17 residues. The V gene's germline CDR1 is SGHVS and CDR2 FNYEAQ. Here the CDR3 DNA reads TGTGCCAGCAGCTTAGTTGCGACAGGTAGGGCCAATCAGCCCCAGCATTTT. Residues: CASSLVATGRANQPQHF.

This clone has more than one count but fewer than ten. The chain employs TRBV3-1 (or the pseudogene TRBV3-2) and TRBJ1-1, with a weak D call TRBD1 (5 bases). Trimming cost V 2 bases and J 0 bases, with 13 bases left between them. This CDR3 contains 16 residues. Looked up from germline, CDR1 is LGHDT and CDR2 is YNNKEL (reference sequence). CDR3: CASSQNDWTLNTEAFF. The CDR3 coding sequence is TGTGCCAGCAGCCAAAATGACTGGACACTGAACACTGAAGCTTTCTTT.

The chain employs TRBV6-5 and TRBJ1-2, with 8 positions matching TRBD1. V lost 7 bases and J lost 5; bases outside the gene matches: 6. CDR3 length: 13 amino acids. Per germline, CDR1 MNHEY and CDR2 SVGAGI. As DNA, the CDR3 is TGTGCCAGCATCCGGCAGGGGGCTTATGGCTACACCTTC. This translates into CASIRQGAYGYTF.

The rearrangement joins TRBV18 to TRBJ2-4; a weak D match, TRBD1 (5 bases). This CDR3 is built from 14 residues. Per germline, CDR1 KGHSH and CDR2 LQKENI. V was trimmed by 2 bases and J by 5 bases, leaving 10 bases between them. In nucleotides, the CDR3 is TGTGCCAGCTCACCAATGGGGCGAGAAAACATTCAGTACTTC. This sequence encodes CASSPMGRENIQYF.

In this sample, this clone turned up a few times. V gene TRBV19 combines with J gene TRBJ1-1; no definite D call. V shed 1 base and J shed 1 base, with 13 bases lying between them. The CDR3 consists of 16 residues. CDR1 and CDR2 (germline): LNHDA, SQIVND (reference sequence). The CDR3 reads CASSIGARAGNTEAFF. The DNA of the CDR3 is TGTGCCAGTAGTATAGGGGCCCGGGCAGGGAACACTGAAGCTTTCTTT.

The chain has TRBV5-6 and TRBJ1-6; 8 positions match TRBD1. Germline assignment: CDR1 SGHDT and CDR2 YYEEEE. This CDR3 spans 14 amino acids. The ends lost 2 bases at V and 7 bases at J; junction bases unmatched: 2. DNA of the CDR3: TGTGCCAGCAGCTTTGACAGGGGCAATTCACCCCTCCACTTT. Amino acids: CASSFDRGNSPLHF.

The rearrangement links TRBV28 to TRBJ1-1; TRBD1 matches 9 bases. The ends lost 10 bases at V and 7 bases at J; junction bases unmatched: 10. CDR3 size: 13 residues. Germline loops: CDR1 MDHEN, CDR2 SYDVKM. The CDR3: CATLTGGSGEAFF. The CDR3, as DNA: TGTGCCACACTTACAGGGGGCTCGGGTGAAGCTTTCTTT.

This clone was observed a handful of times. J is TRBJ2-2 and V is TRBV5-1; D is ambiguous. V gave up 3 bases and J gave up 4 bases, with 19 bases separating them. The CDR3 is 17 residues long. Per the germline V gene, CDR1 is SGHRS and CDR2 is YFSETQ. CDR3 protein: CASSSSQYGTSTGELFF. The CDR3 DNA is TGCGCCAGCAGCTCTTCCCAATACGGAACGAGCACCGGGGAGCTGTTTTTT.

This clone has only a few counts. The chain employs TRBV30 and TRBJ2-1, with 12 bases that match TRBD2. With V trimmed by 4 bases and J by 6 bases, 10 bases remained unmatched. Germline CDR1 and CDR2: GTSNPN and SVGIG (reference sequence). There are 16 residues in the CDR3. The CDR3 protein is CAWTLAGGGIRNEQFF. CDR3 DNA sequence: TGTGCCTGGACCCTAGCGGGGGGGGGAATCCGCAATGAGCAGTTCTTC.